In this sample, the clone carrying this T cell receptor beta chain turned up a few times. The sample originates from a study of blood T cell repertoires in COVID-19. Study at large: Sites across the United States, Italy and Spain contributed samples from acute and convalescent COVID-19.

The CDR3 extends over 16 amino acids. Trimming cost V 6 bases and J 3 bases; bases outside gene matches: 9. Germline CDR1 reads SEHNR; CDR2 reads FQNEAQ (reference sequence). In the study's own analysis: Estimates of nucleated cell counts were drawn from the amplification of reference gene primers. Clones were read by immunoSEQ multiplex PCR, and TCRdb kept only the in-frame ones, dropping some. From that table come the V and J calls and clone size; the DNA was used to work out D and trimming. This table holds fewer than 250,000 clones, 86% found once. V usage is TRBV7-9 and J usage is TRBJ2-2, with TRBD2 matching over 8 bases. This receptor was identified in a woman aged 60-70 years who had recovered from COVID-19. Sequenced input: peripheral blood. The CDR3: CASRPPGGRYTGELFF. The CDR3 DNA is TGTGCCAGCAGACCCCCGGGGGGGCGCTACACCGGGGAGCTGTTTTTT.